Sequencing of this T cell receptor beta chain was carried out in a study of CXCR3-negative and CXCR3-positive naive CD8 T cells. The libraries of TRB cDNA were prepared using 5' RACE with UMI labels. TCRdb reprocessed the 5' RACE reads and keeps a single row for each CDR3 protein, giving no DNA. The repertoire table contains more than 65,000 distinct CDR3 sequences. About this clonotype: What it recognizes is unknown.

This CDR3 region has 13 residues. CDR1 is MNHEY, CDR2 SVGAGI, per germline. Sorts that each held a few hundred thousand cells were run in triplicate for every CD8+ T cell subset. Naivety in CD8+ T cells corresponded to a CD45RO-CCR7+CD27+CD95- phenotype. Whole-study findings and limits: TRB CDR3 properties served as the basis for inferring TCR strength, and surface CD5 was comparable between naive subsets. Post-cryopreservation CXCR3 expression was partly diminished, and the bulk of assays employed fresh PBMCs.

What was sequenced was naive CXCR3- CD8+ T cells from blood. The subset: CD45RO-CCR7+CD27+CD95- naive CD8+ T cells lacking CXCR3 (TNR3-). V usage is TRBV6-5 and J usage is TRBJ2-3. This receptor was taken from a human donor in good health. Some clones in this sample may be carry-over from other donors' samples. The CDR3 is CASSYQSTDTQYF.